This entry lists 17 T cell receptor beta chains sequenced from one sample in a study of monozygotic twins with inflammatory bowel disease. From its re-call of the 5' RACE reads, TCRdb lists each CDR3 protein once, without DNA. The table gives over 350,000 distinct CDR3 sequences; the top ten clones make up 2.5% to 3% of it. The sequencing input was blood. These TCRs come from a human donor with ulcerative colitis or Crohn's disease, or a healthy co-twin of an affected twin (not recorded which).

The chain carries TRBV7-2 and TRBJ2-1; the D gene TCRdb calls, TRBD1, cannot be checked with no DNA. This CDR3 has 15 amino acids. Germline V gives CDR1 SGHTA, CDR2 FQGNSA. The CDR3 loop is CASSARQGSYNEQFF.

This chain uses TRBV11-2 with TRBJ1-2; TCRdb picks TRBD1, but there is no DNA to check that call. The CDR3 loop spans 15 amino acids. Germline CDR1 is SGHAT and CDR2 is FQNNGV. The chain's CDR3 is CASSPGQGHLYGYTF.

The V and J genes are TRBV7-9 and TRBJ2-2; TCRdb selects TRBD1, and the lack of DNA leaves this call unchecked. Germline V gene data show CDR1 as SEHNR and CDR2 as FQNEAQ (reference sequence). The CDR3 covers 15 residues. CDR3 in amino acids: CASSLRTGGSGELFF.

V and J are TRBV13 and TRBJ1-2; the D call of TRBD1 rests on TCRdb alone, since no DNA is present to check it. Germline loops: CDR1 PRHDT, CDR2 FYEKMQ (reference sequence). The CDR3 is 16 residues long. The CDR3 spells CASSLGRGRGNYGYTF.

The genes are TRBV9 and TRBJ2-1; there is no DNA to check the TCRdb D call of TRBD1. Germline values: CDR1 SGDLS, CDR2 YYNGEE. This CDR3 contains 18 residues. CDR3 loop: CASSVVSGGRGAYNEQFF.

This sequence joins TRBV5-1 and TRBJ1-2; the D call of TRBD1 rests on TCRdb alone, since no DNA is present to check it. The CDR3 loop spans 16 amino acids. Germline V gene data show CDR1 as SGHRS and CDR2 as YFSETQ. CDR3: CASSPTPGGTLYGYTF.

V gene TRBV5-6 combines with J gene TRBJ1-2; TCRdb gives TRBD1 as the D gene, but with no DNA this cannot be confirmed. Germline CDR1 and CDR2: SGHDT and YYEEEE. The CDR3 is made up of 15 amino acids. The CDR3 loop is CASSLLRGFGYGYTF.

The J gene is TRBJ2-3, the V gene TRBV20-1; TCRdb's D gene call, TRBD1, goes unchecked for lack of DNA. CDR1 and CDR2 (germline): DFQATT, SNEGSKA (reference sequence). The CDR3 consists of 17 residues. The CDR3 sequence is CSADGPGGLDGPDTQYF.

V is TRBV28 and J is TRBJ2-3; the TCRdb D gene call, TRBD2, has no DNA to confirm it. The CDR3 runs to 14 residues. Per germline, CDR1 MDHEN and CDR2 SYDVKM. The CDR3 loop is CVQWRGARTDTQYF.

The V gene is TRBV6-1, the J gene TRBJ2-3; TCRdb returns TRBD2, unconfirmable since there is no DNA. This CDR3 region has 14 residues. Germline-derived CDR1 and CDR2 are MNHNS and SASEGT. The CDR3: CASMGPYSTDTQYF.

The chain employs TRBV5-1 and TRBJ2-5; TCRdb returns TRBD2, unconfirmable since there is no DNA. The CDR3 is 15 amino acids. Germline values: CDR1 SGHRS, CDR2 YFSETQ. The CDR3: CASSPQGGEGETQYF.

The V call is TRBV4-3, the J call TRBJ2-1; the D call from TCRdb, TRBD2, cannot be confirmed without DNA. The CDR3 extends over 16 amino acids. Germline values: CDR1 LGHNA, CDR2 YSLEER. The CDR3 spells CASSPQGGAFYNEQFF.

The rearrangement links TRBV11-1 to TRBJ2-3; as DNA is missing, the TRBD2 call by TCRdb cannot be tested. In germline, CDR1 is SGHAT, CDR2 FQDESV (reference sequence). CDR3 length: 15 residues. This chain's CDR3 is CASSLASGVTDTQYF.

This chain connects TRBV7-3 to TRBJ2-7. CDR1 is SGHTA and CDR2 is FQGTGA in the germline V gene. This CDR3 region has 14 residues. The CDR3 here is CASSEGSTVYEQYF.

The CDR3 loop is CASSYPTGGSYEQYF. The chain links TRBV6-5 to TRBJ2-7; the D call of TRBD1 rests on TCRdb alone, since no DNA is present to check it. The CDR3 loop spans 15 amino acids. The germline V gene has CDR1 MNHEY and CDR2 SVGAGI.

V gene TRBV5-1 combines with J gene TRBJ2-1; TCRdb gives TRBD2 as the D gene, but with no DNA this cannot be confirmed. CDR1 is SGHRS, CDR2 YFSETQ, per germline. The CDR3 totals 15 residues. CDR3 sequence reads: CASSETSGGAREQFF.

V is TRBV9 and J is TRBJ1-3. Germline loops: CDR1 SGDLS, CDR2 YYNGEE. The CDR3 extends over 14 amino acids. The CDR3 spells CASSTRPPGNTIYF.